The clone carrying this T cell receptor beta chain appeared a few times. The antigen is undetermined. This CDR3 contains 15 residues. Trimming at V came to 5 bases and at J to 5 bases, leaving 11 bases not matched to a gene. From germline, CDR1 is SEHNR and CDR2 FQNEAQ (reference sequence). MiXCR, run by TCRdb on the reads, gives a single entry per CDR3 protein. The sample contains 570,000 or so distinct CDR3 sequences, under 45% of which appear only once. The sample is drawn from a study of T cell repertoires in cytomegalovirus infection. On the study more broadly: Indications of both CMV infection and matching HLA type were provided by public TCR beta signatures.

The sample here was cultured PBMCs, taken from culture after CMV antigen stimulation. The chain has TRBV7-9 and TRBJ2-7; TRBD2 agrees at 8 bases. This TCR came from a human donor in good health (CMV status not recorded). Some clones in this sample may be carry-over from other donors' samples. As DNA, the CDR3 is TGTGCCAGCAGCATCGCAAGCGGGAGTTTCGACGAGCAGTACTTC. Encoded protein: CASSIASGSFDEQYF. Looking up the rest from reference TRBV7-9 and TRBJ2-7 gives the full variable domain: DTGVSQNPRHKITKRGQNVTFRCDPISEHNRLYWYRQTLGQGPEFLTYFQNEAQLEKSRLLSDRFSAERPKGSFSTLEIQRTEQGDSAMYLCASSIASGSFDEQYFGPGTRLTVT.